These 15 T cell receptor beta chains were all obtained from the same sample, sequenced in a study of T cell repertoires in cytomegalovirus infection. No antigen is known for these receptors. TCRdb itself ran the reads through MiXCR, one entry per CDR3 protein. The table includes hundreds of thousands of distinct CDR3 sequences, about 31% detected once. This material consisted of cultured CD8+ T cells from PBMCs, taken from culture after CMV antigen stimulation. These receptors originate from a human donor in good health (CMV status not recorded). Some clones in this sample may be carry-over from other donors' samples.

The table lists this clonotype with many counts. The CDR3 DNA reads as TGTGCCAGCAGCTTGGCGATCTATAATTCACCCCTCCACTTT. Its protein product is CASSLAIYNSPLHF. This rearrangement joins TRBV7-6 to TRBJ1-6; D unclear. In germline, CDR1 is SGHVS, CDR2 FNYEAQ. V dropped 3 bases and J dropped 3 bases, with 6 bases sitting between them. This CDR3 spans 14 amino acids.

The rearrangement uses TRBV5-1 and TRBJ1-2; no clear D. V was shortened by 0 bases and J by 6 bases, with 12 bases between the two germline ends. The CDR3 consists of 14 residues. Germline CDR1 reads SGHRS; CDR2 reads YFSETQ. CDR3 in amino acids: CASSLAISEDGYTF. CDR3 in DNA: TGCGCCAGCAGCTTGGCCATTTCGGAGGATGGCTACACCTTC.

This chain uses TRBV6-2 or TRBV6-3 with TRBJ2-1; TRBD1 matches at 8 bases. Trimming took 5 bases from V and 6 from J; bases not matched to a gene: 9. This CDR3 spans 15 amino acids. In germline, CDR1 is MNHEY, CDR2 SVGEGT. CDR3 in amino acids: CASSLPGQARNEQFF. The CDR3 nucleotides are TGTGCCAGCAGTCTCCCGGGACAGGCGCGCAATGAGCAGTTCTTC.

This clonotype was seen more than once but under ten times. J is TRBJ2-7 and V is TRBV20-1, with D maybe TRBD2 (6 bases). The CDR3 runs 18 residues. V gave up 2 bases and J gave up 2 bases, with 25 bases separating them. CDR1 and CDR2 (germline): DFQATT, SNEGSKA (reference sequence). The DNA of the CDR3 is TGCAGTGCTAGAAGAGTGGGGGGATCGCTGGCCTTCCCCTACGAGCAGTACTTC. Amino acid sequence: CSARRVGGSLAFPYEQYF.

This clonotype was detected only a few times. CDR3 protein: CASSRVAWGNTEAFF. CDR3 coding DNA: TGCGCCAGCAGCCGGGTTGCATGGGGGAACACTGAAGCTTTCTTT. The chain combines TRBV4-1 with TRBJ1-1; D uncertain. The CDR3 consists of 15 residues. Trimming removed 4 bases at V and 1 base at J, with 13 bases between. CDR1 and CDR2 (germline): MGHRA, YSYEKL.

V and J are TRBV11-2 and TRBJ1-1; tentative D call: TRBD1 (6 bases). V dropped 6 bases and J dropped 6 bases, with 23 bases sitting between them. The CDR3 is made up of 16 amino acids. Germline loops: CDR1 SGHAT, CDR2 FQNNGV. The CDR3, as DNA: TGTGCCAGCAGTACCGAGGGGACAACCTTGATGCCTGAAGCTTTCTTT. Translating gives CASSTEGTTLMPEAFF.

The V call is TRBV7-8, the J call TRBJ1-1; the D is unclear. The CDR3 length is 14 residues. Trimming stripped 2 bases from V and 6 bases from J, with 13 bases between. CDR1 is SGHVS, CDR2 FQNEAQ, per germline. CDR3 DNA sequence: TGTGCCAGCAGCTTATCTGGCAGAACGGCTGAAGCTTTCTTT. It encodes CASSLSGRTAEAFF.

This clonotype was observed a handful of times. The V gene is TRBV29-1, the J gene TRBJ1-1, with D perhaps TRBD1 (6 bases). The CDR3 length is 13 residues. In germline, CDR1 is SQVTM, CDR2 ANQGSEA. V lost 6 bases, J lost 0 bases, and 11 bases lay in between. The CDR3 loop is CSVGGGVNTEAFF. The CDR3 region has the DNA TGCAGCGTGGGAGGGGGGGTGAACACTGAAGCTTTCTTT.

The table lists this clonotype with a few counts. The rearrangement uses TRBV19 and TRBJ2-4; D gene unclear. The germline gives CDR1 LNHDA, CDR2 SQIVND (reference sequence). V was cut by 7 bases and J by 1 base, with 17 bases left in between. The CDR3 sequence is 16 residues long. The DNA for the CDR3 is TGTGCCAGTAAGATCGGTACAGCCACTGCCAAAAACATTCAGTACTTC. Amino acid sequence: CASKIGTATAKNIQYF.

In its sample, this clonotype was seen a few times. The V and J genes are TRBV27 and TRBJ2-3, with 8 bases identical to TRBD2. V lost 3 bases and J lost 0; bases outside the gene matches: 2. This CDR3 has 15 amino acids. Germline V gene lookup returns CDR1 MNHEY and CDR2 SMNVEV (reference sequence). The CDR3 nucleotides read TGTGCCAGCAGTTTTGAGCGGGGGAGCACAGATACGCAGTATTTT. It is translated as CASSFERGSTDTQYF.

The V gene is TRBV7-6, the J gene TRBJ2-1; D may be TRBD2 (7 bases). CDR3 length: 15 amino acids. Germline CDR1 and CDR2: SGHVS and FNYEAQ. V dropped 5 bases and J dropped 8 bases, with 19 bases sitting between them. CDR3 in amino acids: CASSPWVGGPDEQFF. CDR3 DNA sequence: TGTGCCAGCAGCCCATGGGTGGGGGGGCCTGATGAGCAGTTCTTC.

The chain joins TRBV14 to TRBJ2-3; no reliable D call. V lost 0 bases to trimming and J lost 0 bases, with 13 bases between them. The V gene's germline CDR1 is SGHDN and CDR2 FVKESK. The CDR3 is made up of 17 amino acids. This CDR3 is CASSQDVVKASTDTQYF. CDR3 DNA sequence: TGTGCCAGCAGCCAAGATGTGGTCAAAGCTAGCACAGATACGCAGTATTTT. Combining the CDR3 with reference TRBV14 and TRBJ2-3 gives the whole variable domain EAGVTQFPSHSVIEKGQTVTLRCDPISGHDNLYWYRRVMGKEIKFLLHFVKESKQDESGMPNNRFLAERTGGTYSTLKVQPAELEDSGVYFCASSQDVVKASTDTQYFGPGTRLTVL.

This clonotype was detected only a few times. CDR3 sequence: CASSYVGGETQYF. The CDR3 DNA sequence: TGTGCCAGCAGTTACGTGGGGGGAGAGACCCAGTACTTC. The chain joins TRBV6-5 to TRBJ2-5, with D perhaps matching TRBD2 (6 bases). CDR1 MNHEY and CDR2 SVGAGI come from the germline V gene. V was cut by 2 bases and J by 4 bases, with 8 bases left in between. CDR3 length: 13 residues.

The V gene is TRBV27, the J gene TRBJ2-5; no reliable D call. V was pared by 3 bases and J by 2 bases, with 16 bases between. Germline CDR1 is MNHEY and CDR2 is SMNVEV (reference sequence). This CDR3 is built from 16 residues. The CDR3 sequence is CASSFVHMASQETQYF. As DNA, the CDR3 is TGTGCCAGCAGTTTCGTCCACATGGCTTCTCAAGAGACCCAGTACTTC.

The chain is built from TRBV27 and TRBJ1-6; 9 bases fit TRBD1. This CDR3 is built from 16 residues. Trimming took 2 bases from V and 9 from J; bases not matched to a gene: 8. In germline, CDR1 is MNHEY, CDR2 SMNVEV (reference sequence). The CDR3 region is CASSLKPGDRVSPLHF. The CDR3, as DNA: TGTGCCAGCAGTTTAAAACCAGGGGACAGGGTTTCACCCCTCCACTTT.